Shown below are 30 T cell receptor beta chains from a single sample sequenced in a study of cytomegalovirus exposure and HLA in healthy donors. The PCR contained 60 Vbeta and 13 Jbeta primers. This table comes from immunoSEQ multiplex PCR, and its TCRdb copy is limited to in-frame clones, with some not included. The table shows around 200,000 clones, with just under 85% occurring only once. Sequences were obtained from PBMCs. The receptor source for this set is a middle-aged woman in good health and CMV-seronegative.

The chain joins TRBV10-3 to TRBJ1-5; D remains ambiguous. The CDR3 covers 12 residues. Trimming removed 7 bases at V and 4 bases at J, with 8 bases between. Germline V CDR1 and CDR2: ENHRY, SYGVKD. The CDR3 spells CAINRINQPQHF. CDR3 nucleotide sequence: TGTGCCATCAACAGAATTAATCAGCCCCAGCATTTT.

The chain uses TRBV30 and TRBJ1-5, with D tentatively TRBD1 (5 bases). The CDR3 is 14 residues long. V was clipped by 4 bases and J by 2 bases, with 12 bases between them. Germline assignment: CDR1 GTSNPN and CDR2 SVGIG (reference sequence). CDR3 amino acids: CAWTPRQRNQPQHF. CDR3 coding DNA: TGTGCCTGGACCCCCAGACAGCGCAATCAGCCCCAGCATTTT.

V gene TRBV18 combines with J gene TRBJ1-5, with 9 bases fitting TRBD1. CDR3 length: 16 residues. The junction had 7 bases not matched to a gene; V was cut back by 2 bases and J by 5 bases. The germline V gene encodes CDR1 KGHSH and CDR2 LQKENI. The CDR3 DNA follows: TGTGCCAGCTCACCAATTAGCGGGACAGGGCATCAGCCCCAGCATTTT. Amino acids: CASSPISGTGHQPQHF.

The J gene is TRBJ1-4, the V gene TRBV6-5, with 9 bases matching TRBD1. Germline values: CDR1 MNHEY, CDR2 SVGAGI. The ends lost 7 bases at V and 1 base at J; junction bases unmatched: 4. This CDR3 comprises 15 residues. The CDR3 loop reads CASKTGGVTNEKLFF. CDR3 nucleotides: TGTGCCAGCAAAACAGGGGGCGTAACTAATGAAAAACTGTTTTTT.

The chain uses TRBV7-6 and TRBJ1-3; the match to TRBD1 covers 9 bases. The CDR3 is 14 amino acids. V was pared by 8 bases and J by 0 bases, with 2 bases of the junction left unmatched. Germline V gene data show CDR1 as SGHVS and CDR2 as FNYEAQ. The CDR3 DNA follows: TGTGCCAGCCGGGACAGGGACTCTGGAAACACCATATATTTT. Protein sequence: CASRDRDSGNTIYF.

The DNA for the CDR3 is TGTGCCAGCAGGGGGGGACTCGAACAGCCCCAGCATTTT. Translated: CASRGGLEQPQHF. The rearrangement uses TRBV25-1 and TRBJ1-5, with TRBD1 as a possible D gene (5 bases). Trimming left V 6 bases short and J 7 bases short, with 13 bases between. CDR1 and CDR2 from the germline V gene are MGHDK and SYGVNS. This CDR3 has 13 amino acids.

The genes are TRBV7-9 and TRBJ1-3; weak D call: TRBD1 (6 bases). V shed 5 bases and J shed 1 base, with 12 bases lying between them. The CDR3 spans 15 residues. Germline V gives CDR1 SEHNR, CDR2 FQNEAQ (reference sequence). Written as DNA, the CDR3 is TGTGCCAGCAGCGCATCAGGGGATTCTGGAAACACCATATATTTT. This codes for CASSASGDSGNTIYF. Filled out from reference TRBV7-9 and TRBJ1-3, the complete variable domain reads DTGVSQNPRHKITKRGQNVTFRCDPISEHNRLYWYRQTLGQGPEFLTYFQNEAQLEKSRLLSDRFSAERPKGSFSTLEIQRTEQGDSAMYLCASSASGDSGNTIYFGEGSWLTVV.

The chain recombines TRBV28 with TRBJ2-1; 8 positions match TRBD1. V shed 6 bases, J shed 6 bases, and the junction held 4 bases outside the gene matches. This CDR3 contains 13 residues. CDR1 and CDR2 from the germline V gene are MDHEN and SYDVKM. CDR3 sequence (DNA): TGTGCCAGCAGGACAGGGGACCCCAATGAGCAGTTCTTC. It encodes CASRTGDPNEQFF.

The V and J genes are TRBV30 and TRBJ1-1; the D is unclear. Germline lookup yields CDR1 GTSNPN and CDR2 SVGIG (reference sequence). Trimming shortened V by 2 bases and J by 4 bases, and 8 bases separated the two germline ends. The CDR3 contains 12 residues. CDR3 residues: CAWSSSGTEAFF. CDR3 sequence (DNA): TGTGCCTGGAGTTCCTCCGGCACTGAAGCTTTCTTT.

The chain is built from TRBV19 and TRBJ1-5; TRBD1 might be the D (5 bases). In germline, CDR1 is LNHDA, CDR2 SQIVND (reference sequence). This CDR3 comprises 14 residues. Trimming left V 5 bases short and J 1 base short, with 9 bases between. The CDR3 DNA follows: TGTGCCAGTAGTGCTCGGGGGAGCAATCAGCCCCAGCATTTT. Residues: CASSARGSNQPQHF.

This clone has only a few counts. The chain employs TRBV13 and TRBJ2-1, with D uncertain. V was clipped by 5 bases and J by 6 bases, with 14 bases between them. The germline V gene has CDR1 PRHDT and CDR2 FYEKMQ (reference sequence). The CDR3 has 14 amino acids. CDR3 in amino acids: CASSRQVSRNEQFF. In DNA form, the CDR3 reads TGTGCCAGCAGCCGGCAGGTTTCACGCAATGAGCAGTTCTTC.

This clone was seen only once. The chain combines TRBV19 with TRBJ2-5; the D gene is possibly TRBD2 (6 bases). V lost 3 bases to trimming and J lost 5 bases, with 13 bases between them. This CDR3 comprises 14 residues. Germline CDR1 reads LNHDA; CDR2 reads SQIVND (reference sequence). The DNA of the CDR3 is TGTGCCAGTAGTATCGGGAGTCCCAAGGAGACCCAGTACTTC. This translates into CASSIGSPKETQYF.

The rearrangement links TRBV15 to TRBJ2-3; 8 bases match TRBD2. The CDR3 sequence is 17 residues long. V shed 0 bases and J 0 bases; nucleotides not matched to a gene: 5. Per germline, CDR1 LNHNV and CDR2 YYDKDF (reference sequence). The CDR3 DNA reads as TGTGCCACCAGCAGAGACAAACTAGCGGAAAGCACAGATACGCAGTATTTT. It codes for CATSRDKLAESTDTQYF.

This chain connects TRBV27 to TRBJ1-6; 12 bases are a match to TRBD1. This CDR3 contains 18 residues. Germline CDR1 MNHEY, CDR2 SMNVEV (reference sequence). Trimming took 4 bases from V and 9 from J; bases not matched to a gene: 13. CDR3 sequence: CASSSAGGTGGSGSPLHF. In nucleotides, the CDR3 is TGTGCCAGCAGTTCCGCTGGAGGGACAGGGGGCTCGGGTTCACCCCTCCACTTT.

The chain couples TRBV28 to TRBJ2-2, with D tentatively TRBD1 (6 bases). With 1 base removed from V and 0 bases from J, the gap between germline ends came to 9 bases. This CDR3 has 16 residues. Germline values: CDR1 MDHEN, CDR2 SYDVKM. CDR3 DNA sequence: TGTGCCAGCAGTTTATTAGGGGGTTCGAACACCGGGGAGCTGTTTTTT. The encoded protein is CASSLLGGSNTGELFF.

V and J are TRBV5-1 and TRBJ2-2; the match to TRBD2 covers 7 bases. Per the germline V gene, CDR1 is SGHRS and CDR2 is YFSETQ. V dropped 0 bases and J dropped 1; count of bases not matched to a gene: 6. The CDR3 consists of 17 residues. CDR3: CASSLAVGGGNTGELFF. CDR3 in DNA: TGCGCCAGCAGCTTGGCCGTTGGCGGGGGGAACACCGGGGAGCTGTTTTTT.

The chain has TRBV11-2 and TRBJ2-7; 7 bases match TRBD1. J lost 7 bases, V lost 5 bases, and 5 bases had no gene match. Germline lookup yields CDR1 SGHAT and CDR2 FQNNGV. CDR3 length equals 12 residues. For the CDR3, the DNA is TGTGCCAGCAGCGCACAGGGGATTGAGCAGTACTTC. Protein sequence: CASSAQGIEQYF.

The chain uses TRBV25-1 and TRBJ1-2; 9 positions match TRBD1. Germline lookup yields CDR1 MGHDK and CDR2 SYGVNS. V lost 5 bases, J lost 5 bases, and 6 bases stayed unmatched. CDR3 length: 14 amino acids. The CDR3 protein is CASSYGTGTYGYTF. The CDR3 DNA reads TGTGCCAGCAGTTACGGGACAGGGACATATGGCTACACCTTC.

This clone was observed a single time. V is TRBV5-1 and J is TRBJ2-2; TRBD1 matches 8 bases. The V gene end was trimmed by 4 bases and the J gene end by 5 bases; junction bases not matched to a gene: 10. Germline CDR1 reads SGHRS; CDR2 reads YFSETQ. This CDR3 has 16 residues. CDR3 sequence reads: CASSPGTGRRTGELFF. The DNA of the CDR3 is TGCGCCAGCAGCCCCGGGACAGGACGGCGGACCGGGGAGCTGTTTTTT. The whole variable domain, remainder taken from reference TRBV5-1 and TRBJ2-2, is KAGVTQTPRYLIKTRGQQVTLSCSPISGHRSVSWYQQTPGQGLQFLFEYFSETQRNKGNFPGRFSGRQFSNSRSEMNVSTLELGDSALYLCASSPGTGRRTGELFFGEGSRLTVL.

This clone has a handful of counts. The gene calls are TRBV18 and TRBJ2-6; D is possibly TRBD1 (6 bases). Trimming removed 3 bases from V and 2 bases from J, with 11 bases in between. The CDR3 length is 16 residues. Germline CDR1 reads KGHSH; CDR2 reads LQKENI. Here the CDR3 reads CASSPLGATGANVLTF. CDR3 sequence (DNA): TGTGCCAGCTCACCTCTGGGGGCAACTGGGGCCAACGTCCTGACTTTC.

This sequence joins TRBV5-4 and TRBJ1-2; maybe TRBD1 (6 bases). The length of the CDR3 is 14 residues. V lost 5 bases and J 0 bases, leaving 11 bases between the germline ends. Germline V gives CDR1 SGHNT, CDR2 YYREEE (reference sequence). In DNA, the CDR3 is TGTGCCAGCAGTCCGTGGACAGCTAACTATGGCTACACCTTC. As protein: CASSPWTANYGYTF.

This chain joins TRBV21-1 and TRBJ1-2; whether TRBD1, the table's D call, matches the DNA was not checked. TRBV21-1 is given as a pseudogene. The CDR3 extends over 16 amino acids. CDR3 in amino acids: CASSPHPGTGDYGYTF. CDR3 in DNA: TGTGCCAGCAGCCCACATCCAGGGACAGGAGACTATGGCTACACCTTC.

J is TRBJ2-1 and V is TRBV29-1, with TRBD1 identical over 8 bases. From germline, CDR1 is SQVTM and CDR2 ANQGSEA. V was clipped by 6 bases and J by 3 bases; unmatched bases: 4. The length of the CDR3 is 13 residues. CDR3 sequence reads: CSVRQGNYNEQFF. Written as DNA, the CDR3 is TGCAGCGTGCGACAGGGGAACTACAATGAGCAGTTCTTC.

This clone was detected many times. The chain has TRBV11-3 and TRBJ2-7; D is perhaps TRBD2 (5 bases). Trimming left V 5 bases short and J 1 base short, with 9 bases between. Germline CDR1 and CDR2: SGHNT and YENEEA. The CDR3 sequence is 13 residues long. CDR3 amino acids: CASSRGSSYEQYF. CDR3 bases: TGTGCCAGCAGCAGAGGGTCATCCTACGAGCAGTACTTC.

The V call is TRBV30, the J call TRBJ1-1; D remains unclear. V was cut by 8 bases and J by 3 bases, with 16 bases left in between. There are 13 residues in the CDR3. CDR1 is GTSNPN, CDR2 SVGIG, per germline (reference sequence). The CDR3 spells CAQYLPGDTEAFF. In DNA form, the CDR3 reads TGTGCCCAATACTTGCCTGGAGACACTGAAGCTTTCTTT. Complete variable domain (other parts from reference TRBV30 and TRBJ1-1): SQTIHQWPATLVQPVGSPLSLECTVEGTSNPNLYWYRQAAGRGLQLLFYSVGIGQISSEVPQNLSASRPQDRQFILSSKKLLLSDSGFYLCAQYLPGDTEAFFGQGTRLTVV.

CDR3 residues: CASSQTTSSSHEQYF. The CDR3 DNA follows: TGCGCCAGCAGCCAGACAACATCCTCGTCCCACGAGCAGTACTTC. The V gene is TRBV4-3, the J gene TRBJ2-5; D ambiguous. With the DNA end fitting TRBJ2-7 better, the J assignment may be wrong. The germline CDR1 and CDR2 sequences are LGHNA and YSLEER. There are 15 residues in the CDR3.

This clone was detected only once. Other nucleotide sequences in the sample specify the same CDR3. The CDR3 loop is CASSYRGTGLNYGYTF. In DNA, the CDR3 is TGTGCCAGCAGTTACCGCGGGACAGGATTAAACTATGGCTACACCTTC. The chain is built from TRBV6-5 and TRBJ1-2, with 8 bases that match TRBD1. The junction had 7 bases not matched to a gene; V was cut back by 2 bases and J by 2 bases. Looked up from germline, CDR1 is MNHEY and CDR2 is SVGAGI. This CDR3 region has 16 residues.

The rearrangement joins TRBV6-5 to TRBJ2-7; possibly TRBD1 for D (5 bases). In germline, CDR1 is MNHEY, CDR2 SVGAGI. V was clipped by 3 bases and J by 3 bases, with 12 bases between them. This CDR3 contains 14 residues. CDR3 protein: CASSYSLQVYEQYF. DNA for the CDR3: TGTGCCAGCAGTTATTCCCTACAGGTCTACGAGCAGTACTTC.

The gene calls are TRBV7-3 and TRBJ2-3, with 8 bases aligning to TRBD2. The CDR3 is made up of 15 amino acids. V shed 4 bases, J shed 1 base, and the junction held 4 bases outside the gene matches. Germline V CDR1 and CDR2: SGHTA, FQGTGA. CDR3: CASSSIGGGTDTQYF. Written as DNA, the CDR3 is TGTGCCAGCAGCTCCATCGGGGGGGGCACAGATACGCAGTATTTT.

The chain joins TRBV27 to TRBJ2-5; D is possibly TRBD1 (5 bases). Per the germline V gene, CDR1 is MNHEY and CDR2 is SMNVEV (reference sequence). Trimming removed 2 bases from V and 4 bases from J, with 8 bases in between. The CDR3 consists of 13 residues. In DNA form, the CDR3 reads TGTGCCAGCAGTTTAATAAGGGGAGAGACCCAGTACTTC. This gives the protein CASSLIRGETQYF.